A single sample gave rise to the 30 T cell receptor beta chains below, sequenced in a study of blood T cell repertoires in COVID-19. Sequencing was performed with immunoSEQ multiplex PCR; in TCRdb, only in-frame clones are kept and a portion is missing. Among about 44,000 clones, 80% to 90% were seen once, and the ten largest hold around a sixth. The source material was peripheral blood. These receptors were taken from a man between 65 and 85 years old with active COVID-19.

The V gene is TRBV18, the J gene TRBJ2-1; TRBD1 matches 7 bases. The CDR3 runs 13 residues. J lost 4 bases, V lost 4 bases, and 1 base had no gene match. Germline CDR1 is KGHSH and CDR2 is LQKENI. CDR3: CASSQGQYNEQFF. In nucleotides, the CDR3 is TGTGCCAGCTCACAGGGACAGTACAATGAGCAGTTCTTC.

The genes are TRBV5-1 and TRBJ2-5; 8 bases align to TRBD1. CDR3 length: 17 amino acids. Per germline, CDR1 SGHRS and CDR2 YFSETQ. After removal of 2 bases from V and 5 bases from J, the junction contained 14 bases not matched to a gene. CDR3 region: CASSLIYRGEVGETQYF. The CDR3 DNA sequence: TGCGCCAGCAGCTTAATATACAGGGGGGAAGTTGGCGAGACCCAGTACTTC.

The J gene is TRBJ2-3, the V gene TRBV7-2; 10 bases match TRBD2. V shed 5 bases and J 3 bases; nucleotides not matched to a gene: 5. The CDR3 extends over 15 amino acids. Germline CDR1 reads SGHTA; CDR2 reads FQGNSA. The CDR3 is CASSMRTSGTDTQYF. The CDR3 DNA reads TGTGCCAGCAGCATGCGGACTAGCGGAACAGATACGCAGTATTTT.

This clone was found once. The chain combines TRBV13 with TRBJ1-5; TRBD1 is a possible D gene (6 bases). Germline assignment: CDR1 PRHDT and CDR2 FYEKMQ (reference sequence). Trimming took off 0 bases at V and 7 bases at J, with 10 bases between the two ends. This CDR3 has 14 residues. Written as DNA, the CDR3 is TGTGCCAGCAGCTTAGGGGCAGGGGCACAGCCCCAGCATTTT. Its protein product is CASSLGAGAQPQHF.

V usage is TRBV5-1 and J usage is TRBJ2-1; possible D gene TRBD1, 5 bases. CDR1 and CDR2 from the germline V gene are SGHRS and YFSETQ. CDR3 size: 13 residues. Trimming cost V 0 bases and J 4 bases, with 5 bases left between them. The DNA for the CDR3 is TGCGCCAGCAGCTTGGGACAGTACAATGAGCAGTTCTTC. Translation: CASSLGQYNEQFF.

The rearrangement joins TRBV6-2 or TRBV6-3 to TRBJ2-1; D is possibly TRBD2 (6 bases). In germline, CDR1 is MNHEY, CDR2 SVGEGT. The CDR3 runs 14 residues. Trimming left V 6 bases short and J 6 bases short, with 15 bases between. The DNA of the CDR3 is TGTGCCAGCAGCCCACGGGAGTCCCCCAATGAGCAGTTCTTC. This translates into CASSPRESPNEQFF.

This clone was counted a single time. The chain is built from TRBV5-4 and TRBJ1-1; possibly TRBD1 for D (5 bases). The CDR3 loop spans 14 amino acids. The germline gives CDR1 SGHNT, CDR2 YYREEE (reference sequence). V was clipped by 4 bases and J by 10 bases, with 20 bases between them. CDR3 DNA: TGTGCCAGCAGCCAAGCCGAATCAGGGTTCGTAGCTTTCTTT. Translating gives CASSQAESGFVAFF.

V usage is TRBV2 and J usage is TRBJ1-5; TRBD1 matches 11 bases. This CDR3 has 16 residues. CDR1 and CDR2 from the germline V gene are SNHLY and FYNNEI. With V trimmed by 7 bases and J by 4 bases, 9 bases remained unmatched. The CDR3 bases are TGTGCCAGCACCAACGGGGACAGGGGGTTAAATCAGCCCCAGCATTTT. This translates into CASTNGDRGLNQPQHF.

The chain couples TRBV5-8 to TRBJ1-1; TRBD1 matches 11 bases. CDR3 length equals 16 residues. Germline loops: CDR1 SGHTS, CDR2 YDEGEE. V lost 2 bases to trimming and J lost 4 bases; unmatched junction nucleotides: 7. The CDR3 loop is CASSFALGQGVTEAFF. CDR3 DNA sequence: TGTGCCAGCAGCTTCGCCCTGGGACAGGGGGTCACTGAAGCTTTCTTT. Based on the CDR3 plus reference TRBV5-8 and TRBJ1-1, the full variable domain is EAGVTQSPTHLIKTRGQQATLRCSPISGHTSVYWYQQALGLGLQFLLWYDEGEERNRGNFPPRFSGRQFPNYSSELNVNALELEDSALYLCASSFALGQGVTEAFFGQGTRLTVV.

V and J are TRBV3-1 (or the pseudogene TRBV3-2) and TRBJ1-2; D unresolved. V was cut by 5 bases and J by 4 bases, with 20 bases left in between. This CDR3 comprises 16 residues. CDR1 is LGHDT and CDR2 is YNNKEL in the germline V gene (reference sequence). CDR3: CASSYGGVGLTYGYTF. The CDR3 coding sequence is TGTGCCAGCAGCTACGGCGGCGTCGGACTGACCTATGGCTACACCTTC.

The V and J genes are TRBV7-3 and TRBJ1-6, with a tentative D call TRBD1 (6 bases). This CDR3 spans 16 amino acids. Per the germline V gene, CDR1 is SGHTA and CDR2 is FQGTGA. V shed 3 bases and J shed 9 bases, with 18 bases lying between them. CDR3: CASSLNSRQVGSPLHF. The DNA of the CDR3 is TGTGCCAGCAGCTTGAATAGCCGACAGGTTGGTTCACCCCTCCACTTT.

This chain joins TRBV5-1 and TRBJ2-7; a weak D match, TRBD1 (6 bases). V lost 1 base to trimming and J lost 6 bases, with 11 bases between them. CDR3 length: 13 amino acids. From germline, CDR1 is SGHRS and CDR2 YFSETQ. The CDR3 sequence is CASSLNRDGEQYF. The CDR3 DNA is TGCGCCAGCAGCTTGAACAGGGATGGCGAGCAGTACTTC.

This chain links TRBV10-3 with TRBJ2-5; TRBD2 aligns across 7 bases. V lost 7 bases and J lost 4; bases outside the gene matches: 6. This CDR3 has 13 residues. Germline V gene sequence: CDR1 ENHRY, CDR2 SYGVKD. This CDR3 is CAINPGGGETQYF. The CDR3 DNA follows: TGTGCCATCAACCCGGGGGGTGGAGAGACCCAGTACTTC.

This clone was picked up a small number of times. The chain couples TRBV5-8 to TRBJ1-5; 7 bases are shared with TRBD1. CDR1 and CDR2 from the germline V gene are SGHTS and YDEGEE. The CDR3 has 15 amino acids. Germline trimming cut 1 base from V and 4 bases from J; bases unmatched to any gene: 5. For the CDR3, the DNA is TGTGCCAGCAGCTTGCGACAGGGTGGGAATCAGCCCCAGCATTTT. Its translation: CASSLRQGGNQPQHF.

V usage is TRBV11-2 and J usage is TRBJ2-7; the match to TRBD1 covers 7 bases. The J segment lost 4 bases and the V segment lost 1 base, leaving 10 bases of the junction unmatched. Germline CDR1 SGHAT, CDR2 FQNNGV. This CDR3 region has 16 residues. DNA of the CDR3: TGTGCCAGCAGCTTAGGAAAGACAGGGTCGGTATACGAGCAGTACTTC. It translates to CASSLGKTGSVYEQYF.

This CDR3 is CASSRQGDYGYTF. CDR3 nucleotide sequence: TGTGCCAGCAGCCGACAGGGCGACTATGGCTACACCTTC. This chain links TRBV7-9 with TRBJ1-2; 7 bases map to TRBD1. From germline, CDR1 is SEHNR and CDR2 FQNEAQ (reference sequence). Trimming cost V 5 bases and J 3 bases; bases outside gene matches: 3. CDR3 length: 13 amino acids.

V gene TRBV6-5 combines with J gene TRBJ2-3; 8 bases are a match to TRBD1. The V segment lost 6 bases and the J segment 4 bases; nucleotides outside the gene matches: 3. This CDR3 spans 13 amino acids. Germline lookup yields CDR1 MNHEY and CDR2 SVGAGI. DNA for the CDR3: TGTGCCAGCAGCCGACAGGGGTCAGATACGCAGTATTTT. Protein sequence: CASSRQGSDTQYF.

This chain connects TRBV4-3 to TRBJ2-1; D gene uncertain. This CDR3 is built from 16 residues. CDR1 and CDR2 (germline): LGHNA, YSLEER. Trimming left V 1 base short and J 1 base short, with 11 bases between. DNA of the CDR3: TGCGCCAGCAGCCAAGCTTTCAGCGAGTCCTACAATGAGCAGTTCTTC. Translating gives CASSQAFSESYNEQFF.

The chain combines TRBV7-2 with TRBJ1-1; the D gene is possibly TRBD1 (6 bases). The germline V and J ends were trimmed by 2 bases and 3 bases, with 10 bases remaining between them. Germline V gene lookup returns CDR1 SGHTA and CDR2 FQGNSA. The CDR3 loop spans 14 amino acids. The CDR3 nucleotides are TGTGCCAGCAGCTTAACAGGGATGCACACTGAAGCTTTCTTT. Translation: CASSLTGMHTEAFF.

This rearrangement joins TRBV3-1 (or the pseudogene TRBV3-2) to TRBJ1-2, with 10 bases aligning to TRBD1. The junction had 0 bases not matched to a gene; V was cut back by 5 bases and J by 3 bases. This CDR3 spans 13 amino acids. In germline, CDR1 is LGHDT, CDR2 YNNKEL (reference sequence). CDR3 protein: CASSGTGDYGYTF. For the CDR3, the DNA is TGTGCCAGCAGCGGGACAGGGGACTATGGCTACACCTTC.

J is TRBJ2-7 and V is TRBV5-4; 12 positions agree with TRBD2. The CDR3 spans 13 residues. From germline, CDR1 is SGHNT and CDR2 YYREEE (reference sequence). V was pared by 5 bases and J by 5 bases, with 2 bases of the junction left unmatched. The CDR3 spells CASSRTSGDEQYF. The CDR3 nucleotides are TGTGCCAGCAGTCGGACTAGCGGGGACGAGCAGTACTTC.

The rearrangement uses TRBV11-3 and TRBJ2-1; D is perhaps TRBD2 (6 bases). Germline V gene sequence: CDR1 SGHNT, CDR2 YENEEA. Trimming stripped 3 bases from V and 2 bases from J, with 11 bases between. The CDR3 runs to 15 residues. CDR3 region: CASSFSSAAYNEQFF. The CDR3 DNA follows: TGTGCCAGCAGCTTCTCTAGCGCCGCCTACAATGAGCAGTTCTTC.

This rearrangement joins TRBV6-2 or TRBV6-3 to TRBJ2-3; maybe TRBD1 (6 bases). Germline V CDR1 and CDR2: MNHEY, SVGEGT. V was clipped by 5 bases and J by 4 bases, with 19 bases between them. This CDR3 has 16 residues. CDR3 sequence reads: CASSGSRTALADTQYF. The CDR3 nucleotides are TGTGCCAGCAGTGGATCCCGGACAGCCCTCGCAGATACGCAGTATTTT.

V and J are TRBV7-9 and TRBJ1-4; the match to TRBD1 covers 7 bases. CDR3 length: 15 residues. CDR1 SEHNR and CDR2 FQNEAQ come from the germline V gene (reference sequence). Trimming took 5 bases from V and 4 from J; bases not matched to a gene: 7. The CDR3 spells CASSEPGQSNEKLFF. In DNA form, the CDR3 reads TGTGCCAGCAGCGAGCCGGGACAGAGTAATGAAAAACTGTTTTTT.

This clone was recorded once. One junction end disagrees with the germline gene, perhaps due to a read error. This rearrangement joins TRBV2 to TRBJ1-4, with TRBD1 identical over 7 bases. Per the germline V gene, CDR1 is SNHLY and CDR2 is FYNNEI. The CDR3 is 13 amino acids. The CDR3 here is CASRTGFLRKTVF. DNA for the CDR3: TGTGCCAGCAGGACAGGGTTTTTGCGAAAAACTGTTTTT.

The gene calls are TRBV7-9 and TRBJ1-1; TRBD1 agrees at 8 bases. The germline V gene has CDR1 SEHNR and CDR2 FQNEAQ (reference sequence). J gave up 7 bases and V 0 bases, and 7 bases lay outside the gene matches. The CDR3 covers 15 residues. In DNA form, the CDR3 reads TGTGCCAGCAGCTTAGCAAGGGGACAGGCGGATGAAGCTTTCTTT. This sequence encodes CASSLARGQADEAFF.

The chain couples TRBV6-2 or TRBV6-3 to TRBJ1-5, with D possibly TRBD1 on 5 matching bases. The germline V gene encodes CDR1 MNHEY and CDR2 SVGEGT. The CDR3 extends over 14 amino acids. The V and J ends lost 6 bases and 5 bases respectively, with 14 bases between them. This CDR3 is CASRPSGRDQPQHF. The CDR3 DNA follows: TGTGCCAGCAGGCCTTCAGGGCGTGATCAGCCCCAGCATTTT.

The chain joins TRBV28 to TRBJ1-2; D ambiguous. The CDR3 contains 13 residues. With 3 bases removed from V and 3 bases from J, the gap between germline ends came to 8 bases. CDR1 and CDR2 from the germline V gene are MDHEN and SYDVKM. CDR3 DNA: TGTGCCAGCAGTTTTCTGAGGGACTATGGCTACACCTTC. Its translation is CASSFLRDYGYTF.

This CDR3 is CASSSFSGAYEQYF. The CDR3 DNA reads as TGTGCCAGCAGTTCCTTTAGCGGGGCCTACGAGCAGTACTTC. This chain connects TRBV27 to TRBJ2-7; 8 positions agree with TRBD2. From germline, CDR1 is MNHEY and CDR2 SMNVEV (reference sequence). Trimming removed 4 bases from V and 2 bases from J; junction bases left unmatched: 4. The CDR3 loop spans 14 amino acids.

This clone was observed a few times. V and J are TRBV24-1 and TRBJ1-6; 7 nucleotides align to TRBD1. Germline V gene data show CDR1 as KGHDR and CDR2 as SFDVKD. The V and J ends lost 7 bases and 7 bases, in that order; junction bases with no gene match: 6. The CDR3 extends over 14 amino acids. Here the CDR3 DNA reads TGTGCCACCAGAGGGACAGACCAAAATTCACCCCTCCACTTT. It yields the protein CATRGTDQNSPLHF.